A selection of T cell receptor beta chains follows, all from one sample in a study of response to subunit inactivated influenza vaccine. Via MiXCR, TCRdb re-called the RT-PCR reads, giving one row per CDR3 protein. The repertoire holds 630,000 or so distinct CDR3 sequences, 15% to 17% seen once, with more than 9% in the top ten. The sequencing here drew on PBMCs from blood, taken 11 to 12 days after vaccination. These receptors were collected from a man aged 45-65 years who received an inactivated influenza vaccine. CDR3s include the opening cysteine and the closing phenylalanine or tryptophan. Each record gives: D gene, V gene, clone size, J gene, CDR3 DNA, CDR3 protein. D genes are given only for firm matches. Not every row has a clone size; where given, it reads once, few, many or a size class.

D: .
V: TRBV25-1
size: few
J: TRBJ2-7
DNA: TGTGCCAGCAGTGAAGGGTCGTTCTACGAGCAGTACTTC
CDR3: CASSEGSFYEQYF

D: .
V: TRBV6-1
size: .
J: TRBJ2-7
DNA: TGTGCCAGCAGCAACATGGGGGAGGCCATCTACGAGCAGTACTTC
CDR3: CASSNMGEAIYEQYF

D: .
V: TRBV20-1
size: .
J: TRBJ1-6
DNA: TGCAGTGCTAGAGATAACAGGGTAGGGGGATATTCACCCCTCCACTTT
CDR3: CSARDNRVGGYSPLHF

D: .
V: TRBV21-1
size: .
J: TRBJ2-7
DNA: TGTGCCAGCAGCAAGATGTGGACAAGCGAGCAGTACTTC
CDR3: CASSKMWTSEQYF

D: TRBD2
V: TRBV3-1
size: few
J: TRBJ2-2
DNA: TGTGCCAGCAGCCAAGCAGGGACTAGCGAGAACACCGGGGAGCTGTTTTTT
CDR3: CASSQAGTSENTGELFF

D: .
V: TRBV5-8
size: .
J: TRBJ2-1
DNA: TGTGCCATCAGCTTGGGACACGCTAATGAGCAGTTCTTC
CDR3: CAISLGHANEQFF

D: TRBD2
V: TRBV15
size: many
J: TRBJ2-7
DNA: TGTGCCACCAGCATAACCGGGACTAGCGTGAGAAAATCCTACGAGCAGTACTTC
CDR3: CATSITGTSVRKSYEQYF

D: .
V: TRBV4-2
size: .
J: TRBJ1-4
DNA: TGTGCCAGCAGCCAAGAGCCAGTGGAGGGTGAAAAACTGTTTTTT
CDR3: CASSQEPVEGEKLFF

D: TRBD1
V: TRBV20-1
size: few
J: TRBJ2-1
DNA: TGCAGTGCTATTCCGGCCCGAGGACAGGGCATGGAGCAGTTCTTC
CDR3: CSAIPARGQGMEQFF

D: .
V: TRBV13
size: .
J: TRBJ2-1
DNA: TGTGCCAGCAGCCCATGGGGGCTAAGTGAGCAGTTCTTC
CDR3: CASSPWGLSEQFF

D: .
V: TRBV7-6
size: many
J: TRBJ1-4
DNA: TGTGCCAGCAGCTTAGCGACTAATGAAAAACTGTTTTTT
CDR3: CASSLATNEKLFF

D: TRBD1
V: TRBV10-3
size: many
J: TRBJ2-2
DNA: TGTGCCATCAGTGCCGGGACAGCCCGTCGGAACACCGGGGAGCTGTTTTTT
CDR3: CAISAGTARRNTGELFF

D: TRBD1
V: TRBV11-2
size: .
J: TRBJ2-7
DNA: TGTGCCAGCATCCCCCAACCCGGGACAGGGTTTTCCCACGAGCAGTACTTC
CDR3: CASIPQPGTGFSHEQYF

D: TRBD2
V: TRBV28
size: few
J: TRBJ2-1
DNA: TGTGCCAGCAGTTTAGCGGGAGGACCCTCCTACAATGAGCAGTTCTTC
CDR3: CASSLAGGPSYNEQFF

D: TRBD2
V: TRBV11-2
size: few
J: TRBJ2-1
DNA: TGTGCCAGCAGGGAAGATGGGACTAGCGGATTGTACAATGAGCAGTTCTTC
CDR3: CASREDGTSGLYNEQFF

D: TRBD2
V: TRBV7-9
size: few
J: TRBJ2-5
DNA: TGTGCCAGCGGGTCCCTAGCGGGAGCGCAAGAGACCCAGTACTTC
CDR3: CASGSLAGAQETQYF